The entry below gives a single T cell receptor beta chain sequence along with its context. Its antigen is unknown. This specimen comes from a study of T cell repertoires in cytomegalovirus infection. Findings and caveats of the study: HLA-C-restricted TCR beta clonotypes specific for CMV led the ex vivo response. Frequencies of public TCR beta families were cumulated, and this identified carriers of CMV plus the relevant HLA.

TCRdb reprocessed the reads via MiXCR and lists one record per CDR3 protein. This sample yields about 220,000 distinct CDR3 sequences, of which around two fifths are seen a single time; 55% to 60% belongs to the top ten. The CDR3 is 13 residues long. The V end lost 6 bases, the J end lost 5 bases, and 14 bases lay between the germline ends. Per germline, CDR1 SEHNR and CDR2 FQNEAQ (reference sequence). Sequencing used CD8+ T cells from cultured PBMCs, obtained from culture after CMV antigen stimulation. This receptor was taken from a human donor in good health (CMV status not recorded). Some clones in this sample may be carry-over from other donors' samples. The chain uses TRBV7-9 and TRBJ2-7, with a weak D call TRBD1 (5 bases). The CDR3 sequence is CASRGQGIDEQYF. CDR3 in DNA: TGTGCCAGCAGGGGTCAGGGTATCGACGAGCAGTACTTC.